Detailed here is one T cell receptor beta chain. Its cognate antigen is unknown. Among the 120 or so subjects of the validation cohort, separate from the roughly 650-subject first cohort, were the donors. Sequenced by immunoSEQ multiplex PCR; TCRdb stores in-frame clones only, minus some. This sample has 150,000 to 180,000 clones, with approximately 86% found just once. J lost 7 bases, V lost 5 bases, and 7 bases had no gene match. Germline lookup yields CDR1 SGHTA and CDR2 FQGNSA. The CDR3 loop spans 15 amino acids. The sample is drawn from a study of cytomegalovirus exposure and HLA in healthy donors. Study-wide context: In a later analysis, the 120 or so validation repertoires were reported to have used the same platform as the 600 to 700 first-cohort repertoires.

The study's findings and limits: Both high specificity and high sensitivity reportedly marked the classifier's diagnosis of cytomegalovirus status. Cytomegalovirus association was listed for about 150 TCR beta chains.

Material: PBMCs. The rearrangement uses TRBV7-2 and TRBJ1-5; 11 nucleotides agree with TRBD1. This sequence was found in a man aged 18 to 35 in good health and CMV-seropositive. The CDR3, as DNA: TGTGCCAGCAGCGAGGGGACAGGGGGAAGACAGCCCCAGCATTTT. This encodes CASSEGTGGRQPQHF.